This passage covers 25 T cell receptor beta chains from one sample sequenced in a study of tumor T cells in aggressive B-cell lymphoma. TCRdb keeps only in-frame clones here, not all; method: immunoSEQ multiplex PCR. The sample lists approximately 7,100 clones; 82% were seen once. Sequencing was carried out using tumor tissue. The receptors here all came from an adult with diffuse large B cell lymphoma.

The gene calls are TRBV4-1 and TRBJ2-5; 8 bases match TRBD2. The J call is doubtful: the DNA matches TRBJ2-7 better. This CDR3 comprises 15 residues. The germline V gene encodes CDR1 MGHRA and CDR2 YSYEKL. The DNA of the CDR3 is TGCGCCAGCAGCCATCTAGCGGGCCAGTCCTACGAGCAGTACTTC. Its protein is CASSHLAGQSYEQYF.

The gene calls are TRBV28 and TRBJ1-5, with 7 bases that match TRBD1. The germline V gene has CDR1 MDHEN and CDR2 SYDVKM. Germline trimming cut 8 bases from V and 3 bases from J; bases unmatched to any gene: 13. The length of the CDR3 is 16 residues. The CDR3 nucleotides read TGTGCCAGCGATAGGGAAGGGGGCCTGAACAATCAGCCCCAGCATTTT. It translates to CASDREGGLNNQPQHF.

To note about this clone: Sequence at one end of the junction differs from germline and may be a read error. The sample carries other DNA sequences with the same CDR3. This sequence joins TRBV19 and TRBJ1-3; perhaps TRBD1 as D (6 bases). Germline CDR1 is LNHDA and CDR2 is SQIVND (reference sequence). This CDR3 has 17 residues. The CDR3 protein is CASSIGTTGSAGNTIYF. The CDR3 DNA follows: TGTGCCAGTAGTATAGGGACGACAGGCTCCGCCGGAAACACTATATATTTT.

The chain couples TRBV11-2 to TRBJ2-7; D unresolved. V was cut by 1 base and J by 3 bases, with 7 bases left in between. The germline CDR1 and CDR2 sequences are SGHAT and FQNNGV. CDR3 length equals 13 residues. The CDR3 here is CASSLGAGYEQYV. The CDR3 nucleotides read TGTGCCAGCAGCTTAGGGGCAGGCTACGAGCAGTACGTC.

CDR3 nucleotides: TGTGCCAGCAGCCCAAACGGGGGGGCGCAGCCCCAGCATTTT. Translation gives CASSPNGGAQPQHF. The chain couples TRBV9 to TRBJ1-5; D might be TRBD1 (6 bases). The V gene's germline CDR1 is SGDLS and CDR2 YYNGEE. Trimming left V 4 bases short and J 7 bases short, with 15 bases between. The CDR3 length is 14 residues.

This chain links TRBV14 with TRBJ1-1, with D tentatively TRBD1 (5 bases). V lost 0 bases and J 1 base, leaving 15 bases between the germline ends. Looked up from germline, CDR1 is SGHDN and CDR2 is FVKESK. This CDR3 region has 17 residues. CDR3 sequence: CASSQEGGGGANTEAFF. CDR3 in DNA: TGTGCCAGCAGCCAAGAAGGTGGGGGGGGAGCGAACACTGAAGCTTTCTTT.

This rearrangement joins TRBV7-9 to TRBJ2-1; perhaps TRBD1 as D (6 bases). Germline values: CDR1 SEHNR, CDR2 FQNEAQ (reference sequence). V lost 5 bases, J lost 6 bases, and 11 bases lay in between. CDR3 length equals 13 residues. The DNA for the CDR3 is TGTGCCAGCAGCGAAGGACAGTTCAATGAGCAGTTCTTC. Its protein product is CASSEGQFNEQFF.

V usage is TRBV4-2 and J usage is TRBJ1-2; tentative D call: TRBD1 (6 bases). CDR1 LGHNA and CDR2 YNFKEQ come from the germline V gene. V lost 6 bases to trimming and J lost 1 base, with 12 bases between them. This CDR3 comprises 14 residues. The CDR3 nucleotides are TGTGCCAGCAGTGGGCAGGGGCTTAACTATGGCTACACCTTC. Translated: CASSGQGLNYGYTF.

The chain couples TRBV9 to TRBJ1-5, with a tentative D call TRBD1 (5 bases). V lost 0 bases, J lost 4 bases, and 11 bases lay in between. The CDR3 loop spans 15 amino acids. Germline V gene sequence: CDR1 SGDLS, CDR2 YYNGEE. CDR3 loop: CASSVGQGWNQPQHF. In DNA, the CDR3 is TGTGCCAGCAGCGTAGGTCAGGGCTGGAATCAGCCCCAGCATTTT. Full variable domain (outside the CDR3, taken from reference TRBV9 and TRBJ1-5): DSGVTQTPKHLITATGQRVTLRCSPRSGDLSVYWYQQSLDQGLQFLIQYYNGEERAKGNILERFSAQQFPDLHSELNLSSLELGDSALYFCASSVGQGWNQPQHFGDGTRLSIL.

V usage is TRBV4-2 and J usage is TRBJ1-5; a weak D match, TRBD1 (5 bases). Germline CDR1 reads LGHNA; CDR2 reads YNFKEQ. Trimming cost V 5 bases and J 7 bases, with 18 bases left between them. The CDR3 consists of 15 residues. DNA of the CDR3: TGTGCCAGCAGCGGCAACCAGGGAACTGGCCAGCCCCAGCATTTT. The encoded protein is CASSGNQGTGQPQHF.

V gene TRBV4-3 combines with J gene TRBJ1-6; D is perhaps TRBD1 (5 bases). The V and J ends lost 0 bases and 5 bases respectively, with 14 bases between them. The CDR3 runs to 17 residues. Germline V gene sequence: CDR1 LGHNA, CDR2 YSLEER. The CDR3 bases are TGCGCCAGCAGCCAAGATGATATAGGGGCAAATAATTCACCCCTCCACTTT. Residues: CASSQDDIGANNSPLHF.

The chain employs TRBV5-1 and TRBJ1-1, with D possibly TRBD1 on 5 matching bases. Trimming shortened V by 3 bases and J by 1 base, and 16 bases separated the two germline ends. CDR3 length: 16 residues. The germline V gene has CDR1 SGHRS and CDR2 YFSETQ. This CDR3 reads CASSSATGTQNTEAFF. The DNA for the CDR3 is TGCGCCAGCAGCTCCGCCACCGGGACTCAGAACACTGAAGCTTTCTTT.

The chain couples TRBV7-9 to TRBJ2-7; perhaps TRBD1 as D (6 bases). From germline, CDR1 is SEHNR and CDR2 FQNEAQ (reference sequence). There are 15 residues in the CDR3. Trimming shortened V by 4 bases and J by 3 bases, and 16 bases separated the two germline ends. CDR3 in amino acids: CASSSGTRAFYEQYF. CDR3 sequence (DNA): TGTGCCAGCAGCTCCGGGACAAGAGCTTTCTACGAGCAGTACTTC.

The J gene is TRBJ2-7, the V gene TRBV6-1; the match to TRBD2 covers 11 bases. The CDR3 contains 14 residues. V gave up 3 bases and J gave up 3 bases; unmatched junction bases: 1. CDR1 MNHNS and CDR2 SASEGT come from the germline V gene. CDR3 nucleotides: TGTGCCAGCAGTGAGACTAGCGGGGTCTACGAGCAGTACTTC. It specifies CASSETSGVYEQYF.

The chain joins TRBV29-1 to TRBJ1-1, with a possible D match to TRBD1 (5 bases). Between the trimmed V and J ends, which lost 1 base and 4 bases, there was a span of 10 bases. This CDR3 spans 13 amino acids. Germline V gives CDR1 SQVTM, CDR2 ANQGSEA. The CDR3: CSVEGGGTTEAFF. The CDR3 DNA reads TGCAGCGTTGAAGGGGGAGGGACCACTGAAGCTTTCTTT. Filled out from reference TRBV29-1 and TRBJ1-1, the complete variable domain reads SAVISQKPSRDICQRGTSLTIQCQVDSQVTMMFWYRQQPGQSLTLIATANQGSEATYESGFVIDKFPISRPNLTFSTLTVSNMSPEDSSIYLCSVEGGGTTEAFFGQGTRLTVV.

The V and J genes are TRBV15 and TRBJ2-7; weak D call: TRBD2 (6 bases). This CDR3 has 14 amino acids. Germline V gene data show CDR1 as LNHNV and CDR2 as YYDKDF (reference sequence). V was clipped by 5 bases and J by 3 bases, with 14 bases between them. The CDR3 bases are TGTGCCACCAGCCCTCCGGGACTCGTCTACGAGCAGTACTTC. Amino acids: CATSPPGLVYEQYF.

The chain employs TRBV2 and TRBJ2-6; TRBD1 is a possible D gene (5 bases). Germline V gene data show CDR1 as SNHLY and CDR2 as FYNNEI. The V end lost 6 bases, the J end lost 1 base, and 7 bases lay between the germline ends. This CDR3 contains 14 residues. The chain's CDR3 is CASRDTSGANVLTF. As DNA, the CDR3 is TGTGCCAGCAGGGACACGTCTGGGGCCAACGTCCTGACTTTC.

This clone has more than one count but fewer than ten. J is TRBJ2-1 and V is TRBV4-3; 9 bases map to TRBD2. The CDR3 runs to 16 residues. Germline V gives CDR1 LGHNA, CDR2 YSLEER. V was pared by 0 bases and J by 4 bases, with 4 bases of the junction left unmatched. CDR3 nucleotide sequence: TGCGCCAGCAGCCAAGATCTGCGGGGGGGGTACAATGAGCAGTTCTTC. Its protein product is CASSQDLRGGYNEQFF.

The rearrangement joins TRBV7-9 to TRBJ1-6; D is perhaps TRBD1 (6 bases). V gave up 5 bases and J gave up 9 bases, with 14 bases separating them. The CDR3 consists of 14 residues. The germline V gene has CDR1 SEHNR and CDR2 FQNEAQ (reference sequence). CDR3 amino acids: CASSRTGIASPLHF. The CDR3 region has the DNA TGTGCCAGCAGCAGAACAGGGATAGCTTCACCCCTCCACTTT.

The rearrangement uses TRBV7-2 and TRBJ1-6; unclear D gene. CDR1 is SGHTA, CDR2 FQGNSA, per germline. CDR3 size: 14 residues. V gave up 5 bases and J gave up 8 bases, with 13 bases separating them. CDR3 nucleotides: TGTGCCAGCAGCCGAGATACGTTTGATTCACCCCTCCACTTT. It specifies CASSRDTFDSPLHF.

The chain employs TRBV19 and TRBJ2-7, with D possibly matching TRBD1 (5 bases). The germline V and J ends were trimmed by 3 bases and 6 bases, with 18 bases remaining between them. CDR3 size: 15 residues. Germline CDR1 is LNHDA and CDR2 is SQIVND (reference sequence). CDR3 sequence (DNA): TGTGCCAGTAGTATGCCCCTTGGGGCTCCATCCGAGCAGTACTTC. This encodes CASSMPLGAPSEQYF.

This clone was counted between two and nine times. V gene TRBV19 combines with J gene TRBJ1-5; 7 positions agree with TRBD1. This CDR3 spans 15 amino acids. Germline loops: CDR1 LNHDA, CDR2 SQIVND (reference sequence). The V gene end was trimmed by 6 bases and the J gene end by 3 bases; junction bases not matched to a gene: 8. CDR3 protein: CASRIRDSHNQPQHF. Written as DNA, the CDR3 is TGTGCCAGTAGAATCCGGGACAGTCACAATCAGCCCCAGCATTTT.

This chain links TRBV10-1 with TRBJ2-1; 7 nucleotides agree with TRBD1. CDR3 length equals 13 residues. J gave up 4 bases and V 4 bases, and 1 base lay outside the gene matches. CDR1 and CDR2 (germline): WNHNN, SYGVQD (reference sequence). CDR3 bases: TGCGCCAGCAGTGGGACAGGTTACAATGAGCAGTTCTTC. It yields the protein CASSGTGYNEQFF.

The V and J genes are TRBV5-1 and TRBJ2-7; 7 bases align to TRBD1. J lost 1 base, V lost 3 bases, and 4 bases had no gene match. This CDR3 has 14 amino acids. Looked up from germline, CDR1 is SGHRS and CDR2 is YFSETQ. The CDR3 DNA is TGCGCCAGCAGCTCCGGGACAGCTTCCTACGAGCAGTACGTC. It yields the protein CASSSGTASYEQYV.

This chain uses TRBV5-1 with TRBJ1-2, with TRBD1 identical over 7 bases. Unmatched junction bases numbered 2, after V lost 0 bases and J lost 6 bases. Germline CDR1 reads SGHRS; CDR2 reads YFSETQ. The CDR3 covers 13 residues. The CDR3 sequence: CASSLGGTDGYTF. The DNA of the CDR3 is TGCGCCAGCAGCTTGGGAGGGACAGATGGCTACACCTTC.